This T cell receptor (beta chain) emerged from a study of T cells in Graves' hyperthyroidism and ophthalmopathy. General observations from the study: Model-based prediction identified ophthalmopathy a median around seven months prior to its onset. Among clonotypes expanded in thyroid above 0.001, most were also found in blood.

Patients having uncontrolled infection, another autoimmune disease, pregnancy or lactation were not included. Fresh 10 ml peripheral blood yielded PBMCs. As to this clonotype: Its matching antigen is unknown. A much bigger clone sits one base away, suggesting this may be a read error. Because it lacks the conserved phenylalanine or tryptophan at the end, this CDR3 is likely a read error.

TCR beta CDR3 sequences were amplified from RNA transcripts. First-round RT-PCR targeting the TCR CDR3 was performed with the HTBI primer set. TCRdb independently ran MiXCR on the multiplex PCR reads; one entry per CDR3 protein. The sample consists of roughly 800,000 distinct CDR3 sequences, 38% of them appearing once. CDR1 is LNHDA, CDR2 SQIVND, per germline (reference sequence). V lost 7 bases to trimming and J lost 5 bases, with 11 bases between them. This CDR3 has 12 amino acids. The TCR was taken from a man in his late teens or twenties with Graves' hyperthyroidism. The sequenced sample was blood. This sequence joins TRBV19 and TRBJ1-1; D possibly corresponds to TRBD1 (6 bases). CDR3 sequence (DNA): TGTGCCAGTACCCGCAGGGGAACTGAAGCTTTCCTT. Translating it yields CASTRRGTEAFL.